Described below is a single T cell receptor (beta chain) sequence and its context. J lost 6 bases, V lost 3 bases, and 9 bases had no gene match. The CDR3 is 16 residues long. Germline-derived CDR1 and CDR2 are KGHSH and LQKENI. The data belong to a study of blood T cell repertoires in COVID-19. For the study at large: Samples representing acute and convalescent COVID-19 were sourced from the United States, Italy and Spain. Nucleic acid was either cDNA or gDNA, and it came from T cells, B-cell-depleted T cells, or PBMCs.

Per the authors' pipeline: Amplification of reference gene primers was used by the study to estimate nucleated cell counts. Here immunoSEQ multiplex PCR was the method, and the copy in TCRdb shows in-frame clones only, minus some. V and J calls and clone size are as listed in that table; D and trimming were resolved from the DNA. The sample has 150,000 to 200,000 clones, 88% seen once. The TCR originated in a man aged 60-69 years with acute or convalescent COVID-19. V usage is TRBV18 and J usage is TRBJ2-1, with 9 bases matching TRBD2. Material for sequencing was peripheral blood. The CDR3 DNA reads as TGTGCCAGCTCACCGAACGTCGCGGGAGGGCCCAATGAGCAGTTCTTC. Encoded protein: CASSPNVAGGPNEQFF. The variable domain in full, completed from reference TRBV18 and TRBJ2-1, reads NAGVMQNPRHLVRRRGQEARLRCSPMKGHSHVYWYRQLPEEGLKFMVYLQKENIIDESGMPKERFSAEFPKEGPSILRIQQVVRGDSAAYFCASSPNVAGGPNEQFFGPGTRLTVL.